This entry lists 15 T cell receptor beta chains sequenced from one sample in a study of blood T cell repertoires in COVID-19. TCRdb keeps only in-frame clones here, not all; method: immunoSEQ multiplex PCR. The sample includes roughly 260,000 clones, 91% of them seen just once. The sequencing input was peripheral blood. These receptors were taken from a young adult with COVID-19, enrolled during active disease.

This chain uses TRBV3-1 (or the pseudogene TRBV3-2) with TRBJ2-1, with TRBD2 as a possible D gene (6 bases). The CDR3 sequence is 16 residues long. Germline V gene data show CDR1 as LGHDT and CDR2 as YNNKEL (reference sequence). V lost 3 bases, J lost 6 bases, and 18 bases lay in between. For the CDR3, the DNA is TGTGCCAGCAGCCAGATCTTAGTCTCAGCGGGCAATGAGCAGTTCTTC. Its translation: CASSQILVSAGNEQFF.

The chain recombines TRBV6-6 with TRBJ2-3; D is possibly TRBD2 (6 bases). The V end lost 0 bases, the J end lost 6 bases, and 10 bases lay between the germline ends. Germline-derived CDR1 and CDR2 are MNHNY and SVGAGI (reference sequence). This CDR3 spans 14 amino acids. The CDR3 DNA follows: TGTGCCAGCAGTTACTCGACGGGAGTGGATACGCAGTATTTT. As protein: CASSYSTGVDTQYF.

This chain joins TRBV9 and TRBJ1-6, with unresolved D. This CDR3 is built from 14 residues. Trimming stripped 3 bases from V and 1 base from J, with 5 bases between. CDR1 and CDR2 (germline): SGDLS, YYNGEE. In nucleotides, the CDR3 is TGTGCCAGCAGCGCAGGATCCTATAATTCACCCCTCCACTTT. Its translation is CASSAGSYNSPLHF.

The chain joins TRBV5-4 to TRBJ2-3; 12 bases map to TRBD2. Germline V gene data show CDR1 as SGHNT and CDR2 as YYREEE (reference sequence). The CDR3 runs to 19 residues. The J segment lost 6 bases and the V segment lost 3 bases, leaving 17 bases of the junction unmatched. CDR3 in DNA: TGTGCCAGCAGCTCCGGCCCCCTAGCGGGAGGGGGCCCGTACGATACGCAGTATTTT. It yields the protein CASSSGPLAGGGPYDTQYF.

The chain uses TRBV28 and TRBJ1-1; no clear D gene. CDR1 is MDHEN, CDR2 SYDVKM, per germline. The V end lost 9 bases, the J end lost 5 bases, and 13 bases lay between the germline ends. The CDR3 has 12 amino acids. In DNA, the CDR3 is TGTGCCAGTTTTAAGAGGAGTACTGAAGCTTTCTTT. Protein: CASFKRSTEAFF.

The J gene is TRBJ1-1, the V gene TRBV18, with 7 bases aligning to TRBD1. This CDR3 is 13 amino acids long. The germline V gene encodes CDR1 KGHSH and CDR2 LQKENI. J lost 9 bases, V lost 3 bases, and 7 bases had no gene match. CDR3 DNA sequence: TGTGCCAGCTCACCCGGCCAGGGGGTAAAAGCTTTCTTT. Protein product: CASSPGQGVKAFF.

Here the CDR3 DNA reads TGTGCCAGCAGGGCAGTAGCGGGAGTGTACAATGAGCAGTTCTTC. Translated: CASRAVAGVYNEQFF. The chain links TRBV11-2 to TRBJ2-1, with 9 bases identical to TRBD2. CDR1 and CDR2 from the germline V gene are SGHAT and FQNNGV. V shed 6 bases and J 4 bases; nucleotides not matched to a gene: 7. This CDR3 has 15 amino acids.

The chain has TRBV6-5 and TRBJ2-2; a possible D gene is TRBD2 (7 bases). The CDR3 loop spans 15 amino acids. The V gene lost 6 bases and the J gene lost 5 bases, with 16 bases spanning the gap. Germline CDR1 and CDR2: MNHEY and SVGAGI. CDR3 region: CASSGEGGLTGELFF. The CDR3, as DNA: TGTGCCAGCAGCGGGGAGGGGGGTCTTACCGGGGAGCTGTTTTTT.

The gene calls are TRBV7-9 and TRBJ1-2; no clear D gene. CDR1 SEHNR and CDR2 FQNEAQ come from the germline V gene (reference sequence). The CDR3 consists of 14 residues. V was trimmed by 5 bases and J by 8 bases, leaving 18 bases between them. The chain's CDR3 is CASSPREGGRGYTF. The CDR3, as DNA: TGTGCCAGCAGCCCCCGAGAGGGAGGGCGCGGCTACACCTTC.

This rearrangement joins TRBV9 to TRBJ2-6, with 7 bases that match TRBD1. Per germline, CDR1 SGDLS and CDR2 YYNGEE. The trim removed 4 bases at V and 0 bases at J, leaving 7 bases unmatched. The CDR3 is made up of 17 amino acids. For the CDR3, the DNA is TGTGCCAGCAGCCCCCGGGACAGCCTCTCTGGGGCCAACGTCCTGACTTTC. It specifies CASSPRDSLSGANVLTF. The full variable domain, in which reference TRBV9 and TRBJ2-6 provide the parts outside the CDR3, is DSGVTQTPKHLITATGQRVTLRCSPRSGDLSVYWYQQSLDQGLQFLIQYYNGEERAKGNILERFSAQQFPDLHSELNLSSLELGDSALYFCASSPRDSLSGANVLTFGAGSRLTVL.

The chain links TRBV30 to TRBJ1-1; TRBD1 matches at 7 bases. Germline V CDR1 and CDR2: GTSNPN, SVGIG (reference sequence). CDR3 length: 12 amino acids. The V segment lost 2 bases and the J segment 7 bases; nucleotides outside the gene matches: 4. This CDR3 reads CAWSPTGVEAFF. In nucleotides, the CDR3 is TGTGCCTGGAGTCCAACAGGGGTTGAAGCTTTCTTT.

The gene calls are TRBV7-7 and TRBJ2-5, with TRBD2 matching 9 bases. The CDR3 consists of 16 residues. J lost 2 bases, V lost 6 bases, and 10 bases had no gene match. Germline assignment: CDR1 SSHAT and CDR2 FNYEAQ (reference sequence). CDR3: CASSQGLAGSQETQYF. The CDR3 DNA reads TGTGCCAGCAGTCAAGGGCTAGCGGGAAGTCAAGAGACCCAGTACTTC.

The V and J genes are TRBV10-2 and TRBJ2-7; 11 bases fit TRBD2. V gave up 6 bases and J gave up 6 bases; unmatched junction bases: 7. The CDR3 is made up of 14 amino acids. CDR1 WSHSY and CDR2 SAAADI come from the germline V gene. The CDR3 DNA reads as TGCGCCAGCAGCGGTGGGCTAGCGGGAGGCGAGCAGTACTTC. Encoded protein: CASSGGLAGGEQYF.

The CDR3 DNA reads as TGCAGTGCTAGTGACAGAGCGGGACTAGCGGACGAGCAGTACTTC. It yields the protein CSASDRAGLADEQYF. The chain has TRBV20-1 and TRBJ2-7; 11 bases match TRBD2. The ends lost 3 bases at V and 5 bases at J; junction bases unmatched: 9. Per germline, CDR1 DFQATT and CDR2 SNEGSKA (reference sequence). The CDR3 covers 15 residues.

J is TRBJ2-7 and V is TRBV20-1; D gene uncertain. The CDR3 spans 11 residues. V lost 5 bases to trimming and J lost 3 bases, with 8 bases between them. Germline values: CDR1 DFQATT, CDR2 SNEGSKA (reference sequence). The DNA of the CDR3 is TGCAGTGCTGGCTCCCTCTACGAGCAGTACTTC. The encoded protein is CSAGSLYEQYF.